One and the same sample provided the 4 T cell receptor beta chains below, sequenced in a study of blood T cell repertoires in COVID-19. Only in-frame clones appear in the TCRdb table, and some are missing; sequencing was by immunoSEQ multiplex PCR. The repertoire holds approximately 54,000 clones, 86% seen once, with about 15% in the top ten. What was sequenced was peripheral blood. The receptors were gathered from a human donor in a cohort sampled during active COVID-19.

The CDR3 DNA reads TGTGCCAGCAGTCGCGAGGCTGCGGGGGAGCTGTTTTTT. Encoded protein: CASSREAAGELFF. The rearrangement joins TRBV6-5 to TRBJ2-2; D unresolved. Looked up from germline, CDR1 is MNHEY and CDR2 is SVGAGI. Trimming took 5 bases from V and 8 from J, leaving 12 bases between them. CDR3 length: 13 residues.

The genes are TRBV7-2 and TRBJ1-3; D might be TRBD1 (6 bases). This CDR3 is 15 amino acids long. CDR1 SGHTA and CDR2 FQGNSA come from the germline V gene. V was cut by 5 bases and J by 4 bases, with 15 bases left in between. The CDR3: CASSATGTTGNTIYF. The CDR3 coding sequence is TGTGCCAGCAGCGCAACCGGGACAACCGGAAACACCATATATTTT.

This clone was observed a single time. The rearrangement uses TRBV4-1 and TRBJ2-1; 10 bases match TRBD2. V dropped 0 bases and J dropped 6; count of bases not matched to a gene: 8. CDR3 length: 17 residues. Germline V gives CDR1 MGHRA, CDR2 YSYEKL. CDR3 in amino acids: CASSQDSLAGARNEQFF. As DNA, the CDR3 is TGCGCCAGCAGCCAAGATTCGCTAGCGGGAGCGCGCAATGAGCAGTTCTTC.

The rearrangement uses TRBV7-2 and TRBJ1-1; TRBD1 matches 7 bases. The V segment lost 0 bases and the J segment 4 bases; nucleotides outside the gene matches: 2. Germline lookup yields CDR1 SGHTA and CDR2 FQGNSA. This CDR3 region has 14 residues. CDR3 in amino acids: CASSLAGTATEAFF. CDR3 sequence (DNA): TGTGCCAGCAGCTTAGCTGGGACAGCCACTGAAGCTTTCTTT. The full variable domain, its missing parts supplied by reference TRBV7-2 and TRBJ1-1, is GAGVSQSPSNKVTEKGKDVELRCDPISGHTALYWYRQSLGQGLEFLIYFQGNSAPDKSGLPSDRFSAERTGGSVSTLTIQRTQQEDSAVYLCASSLAGTATEAFFGQGTRLTVV.